Listed here are 8 T cell receptor beta chains from one sample, sequenced in a study of human T cells and chemical hapten exposure. TCRdb called the RACE reads again in MiXCR, with one record for every CDR3 protein. This sample yields under 450,000 distinct CDR3 sequences, of which about 6% are seen a single time; 4.5% to 6% belongs to the top ten. Regarding time point: patch test 2, 6 weeks after DPC sensitization. Treatment: therapeutic diphenylcyclopropenone sensitization with weekly scalp DPC. Sequences were derived from whole blood, sampled in connection with sensitization to the hapten diphenylcyclopropenone (DPC). Receptor source: a woman aged 18-29 years with alopecia areata. Some clones in this sample may be carry-over from other donors' samples.

V usage is TRBV6-1 and J usage is TRBJ1-4, with D perhaps TRBD1 (5 bases). CDR3 size: 15 residues. Deletions cut 1 base from V and 6 bases from J, with 12 bases between. Germline assignment: CDR1 MNHNS and CDR2 SASEGT. CDR3 amino acids: CASSEVRGGYEKLFF. As DNA, the CDR3 is TGTGCCAGCAGTGAAGTTCGGGGGGGTTATGAAAAACTGTTTTTT.

This clonotype was counted ten times or more. The chain joins TRBV20-1 to TRBJ1-1, with unresolved D. This CDR3 is built from 12 residues. V was pared by 1 base and J by 3 bases, with 6 bases between. Germline lookup yields CDR1 DFQATT and CDR2 SNEGSKA (reference sequence). CDR3 in amino acids: CSARVRDTEAFF. The CDR3 DNA follows: TGCAGTGCTAGAGTGCGGGACACTGAAGCTTTCTTT.

This clonotype was counted ten times or more. The CDR3, as DNA: TGTGCCAGCAGCTTAAACGGACTAGCGGGGACAACCCGGTACACAGATACGCAGTATTTT. Translated: CASSLNGLAGTTRYTDTQYF. J is TRBJ2-3 and V is TRBV11-2; 12 bases are a match to TRBD2. The CDR3 has 20 residues. V gave up 2 bases and J gave up 2 bases; unmatched junction bases: 14. Germline V gene data show CDR1 as SGHAT and CDR2 as FQNNGV.

The gene calls are TRBV7-3 and TRBJ2-3, with a possible D match to TRBD2 (5 bases). The CDR3 runs 16 residues. Between the trimmed V and J ends, which lost 5 bases and 4 bases, there was a span of 19 bases. Germline V gene lookup returns CDR1 SGHTA and CDR2 FQGTGA. Here the CDR3 reads CASSPGGSIPSDTQYF. CDR3 bases: TGTGCCAGCAGCCCCGGAGGTAGCATTCCCTCAGATACGCAGTATTTT. The whole variable domain, remainder taken from reference TRBV7-3 and TRBJ2-3, is GAGVSQTPSNKVTEKGKYVELRCDPISGHTALYWYRQSLGQGPEFLIYFQGTGAADDSGLPNDRFFAVRPEGSVSTLKIQRTERGDSAVYLCASSPGGSIPSDTQYFGPGTRLTVL.

The chain has TRBV4-2 and TRBJ2-3; D may be TRBD2 (7 bases). The CDR3 has 15 residues. Germline-derived CDR1 and CDR2 are LGHNA and YNFKEQ. The ends were cut back, 0 bases at V and 4 bases at J, with 11 bases in the middle. CDR3 nucleotide sequence: TGTGCCAGCAGCCAAGAAGAGGGGGGGGCAGATACGCAGTATTTT. Translation: CASSQEEGGADTQYF.

Ten or more counts support this clonotype. V and J are TRBV6-2 or TRBV6-3 and TRBJ1-1, with a possible D match to TRBD1 (5 bases). Germline V gives CDR1 MNHEY, CDR2 SVGEGT. CDR3 length equals 13 residues. V was cut by 8 bases and J by 3 bases, with 13 bases left in between. CDR3 DNA: TGTGCCAGCGGGGAGGACACTGACACTGAAGCTTTCTTT. Amino acid sequence: CASGEDTDTEAFF.

This clonotype was picked up a small number of times. The chain is built from TRBV3-1 and TRBJ2-7; 10 bases align to TRBD1. The CDR3 length is 15 residues. Trimming cost V 5 bases and J 2 bases; bases outside gene matches: 6. Germline V lookup: CDR1 LGHDT, CDR2 YNNKEL (reference sequence). The CDR3 DNA reads as TGTGCCAGCAGCGCCCGGGACAGGGGTACCTACGAGCAGTACTTC. As protein: CASSARDRGTYEQYF.

The rearrangement uses TRBV4-3 and TRBJ2-3; a possible D gene is TRBD2 (6 bases). Trimming removed 0 bases from V and 2 bases from J, with 18 bases in between. CDR3 size: 18 residues. CDR1 and CDR2 from the germline V gene are LGHNA and YSLEER. The CDR3 region is CASSQDSWREGLTDTQYF. The CDR3 DNA is TGCGCCAGCAGCCAAGATTCGTGGCGGGAAGGACTCACAGATACGCAGTATTTT.